The source of this TCR beta chain is a study of identical twins. V was clipped by 4 bases and J by 2 bases; unmatched bases: 13. The CDR3 is 18 amino acids. Germline-derived CDR1 and CDR2 are KGHDR and SFDVKD. Each CDR3 protein gets one entry after TCRdb re-called the 5' RACE reads with MiXCR. The table includes 500,000 to 550,000 distinct CDR3 sequences, approximately 20% detected once. The same specimen was also included in a second study, on yellow fever vaccine responses in identical twins.

This chain uses TRBV24-1 with TRBJ2-3; TRBD2 matches at 8 bases. Sequencing was carried out using CD4+ T cells sorted from blood. This clonotype was obtained from a woman under 30 in good health. In nucleotides, the CDR3 is TGTGCCACCAGTGACAAACAGGAGACTAGCGCATACACAGATACGCAGTATTTT. Encoded protein: CATSDKQETSAYTDTQYF.